These T cell receptor beta chains were read from a single sample in a study of blood T cell repertoires in COVID-19. Sequencing was performed with immunoSEQ multiplex PCR; in TCRdb, only in-frame clones are kept and a portion is missing. Of roughly 67,000 clones in the sample, 85% to 95% were seen once. What was sequenced was peripheral blood. All receptors come from an older man with active COVID-19. The CDR3 runs from the conserved cysteine through the conserved F or W. A D gene is named only where the DNA matches it firmly. Only some rows state a clone size, as once, few, many or a class for expanded clones.

cdr3_aa	cdr3_nt	v_call	clone_size	d_call	j_call
CTSSGDSMNTEAFF	TGCACCAGCAGCGGGGACTCTATGAACACTGAAGCTTTCTTT	TRBV1	-	-	TRBJ1-1
CASSESFGDRGLTGELFF	TGTGCCAGCAGTGAAAGTTTTGGGGACAGGGGATTAACCGGGGAGCTGTTTTTT	TRBV2	-	TRBD1	TRBJ2-2
CASSDGNRGTTGYTF	TGTGCCAGCAGTGACGGAAACAGGGGCACCACTGGCTACACCTTC	TRBV6-4	-	TRBD1	TRBJ1-2
CSGGDTLTDTQYF	TGCAGTGGGGGGGACACTCTCACAGATACGCAGTATTTT	TRBV29-1	-	-	TRBJ2-3
CASSSPMVGYTF	TGTGCCAGCAGTTCTCCTATGGTTGGCTACACCTTC	TRBV28	-	-	TRBJ1-2
CASSQGPGGQETQYF	TGTGCCAGCAGCCAAGGCCCAGGGGGGCAAGAGACCCAGTACTTC	TRBV14	-	-	TRBJ2-5
CASSPRDRGTEAFF	TGCGCCAGCAGCCCCCGGGACAGGGGCACTGAAGCTTTCTTT	TRBV5-1	-	TRBD1	TRBJ1-1
CASSFGGAAYEQYF	TGTGCCAGCAGTTTCGGGGGGGCGGCCTACGAGCAGTACTTC	TRBV28	-	TRBD2	TRBJ2-7
CASSQGQEINEQFF	TGTGCCAGCAGCCAGGGACAAGAAATAAATGAGCAGTTCTTC	TRBV3-1/TRBV3-2	-	-	TRBJ2-1
CASSYREGTEAFF	TGTGCCAGCAGCTACAGGGAGGGCACTGAAGCTTTCTTT	TRBV7-7	-	-	TRBJ1-1
CASTRTGPSSEAFF	TGTGCCAGCACCCGGACAGGCCCCAGTTCTGAAGCTTTCTTT	TRBV6-5	-	TRBD1	TRBJ1-1
CASSQDPAGWLNNSPLHF	TGCGCCAGCAGCCAAGATCCAGCAGGGTGGCTAAATAATTCACCCCTCCACTTT	TRBV4-1	-	-	TRBJ1-6
CASSRGDRGYTF	TGTGCCAGCAGCCGAGGAGACCGGGGCTACACCTTC	TRBV14	-	-	TRBJ1-2
CASSQARWGGGEQFF	TGTGCCAGCAGCCAGGCGAGATGGGGGGGTGGTGAGCAGTTCTTC	TRBV4-2	-	TRBD2	TRBJ2-1
CASSAGLAGGFQETQYF	TGTGCCAGCAGTGCGGGACTAGCGGGGGGGTTCCAAGAGACCCAGTACTTC	TRBV25-1	-	TRBD2	TRBJ2-5
CASRYGGRDTQYF	TGTGCCAGCAGGTACGGGGGGAGGGATACGCAGTATTTT	TRBV3-1/TRBV3-2	-	TRBD2	TRBJ2-3
CASSITTGYSNQPQHF	TGTGCCAGTAGTATAACGACGGGGTATAGCAATCAGCCCCAGCATTTT	TRBV19	-	-	TRBJ1-5
CASSPPSGQYNEQFF	TGTGCCAGCAGTCCTCCTAGCGGCCAGTACAATGAGCAGTTCTTC	TRBV2	-	TRBD2	TRBJ2-1
CASSERKGQHEQYF	TGTGCCAGCAGCGAACGGAAAGGACAGCACGAGCAGTACTTC	TRBV2	-	-	TRBJ2-7
CASRRGGGNTEAFF	TGTGCCAGCAGACGGGGTGGAGGGAACACTGAAGCTTTCTTT	TRBV6-5	-	-	TRBJ1-1
CASSLAGGAGELFF	TGCGCCAGCAGCTTGGCGGGGGGAGCCGGGGAGCTGTTTTTT	TRBV5-1	-	TRBD2	TRBJ2-2
CASHTGTYGYTF	TGTGCCAGCCACACAGGGACCTATGGCTACACCTTC	TRBV5-6	once	-	TRBJ1-2
CASSGRGRQETQYF	TGTGCCAGCAGCGGGCGGGGGCGGCAAGAGACCCAGTACTTC	TRBV5-4	-	-	TRBJ2-5
CASSSWTVLF	TGTGCCAGCAGCTCCTGGACAGTCCTCTTT	TRBV5-6	-	-	TRBJ1-1
CASSRQEYYGYTF	TGTGCCAGCTCACGACAGGAGTACTATGGCTACACCTTC	TRBV18	-	-	TRBJ1-2
CASRRGGLAGGSDTQYF	TGTGCCAGCCGCCGCGGGGGGCTAGCGGGGGGGTCAGATACGCAGTATTTT	TRBV27	-	TRBD2	TRBJ2-3
CASSPGLAVGYGETQYF	TGCGCCAGCAGCCCAGGACTAGCGGTGGGTTATGGAGAGACCCAGTACTTC	TRBV5-1	once	TRBD2	TRBJ2-5
CASSLPADTQYF	TGTGCCAGCAGCTTGCCGGCAGATACGCAGTATTTT	TRBV5-8	-	-	TRBJ2-3
CASSIDFGLAAQYF	TGTGCCAGTAGTATAGACTTCGGACTAGCCGCGCAGTATTTT	TRBV19	-	TRBD2	TRBJ2-3
CASSAGAREQYF	TGTGCCAGCAGTGCAGGGGCGCGCGAGCAGTACTTC	TRBV6-6	-	-	TRBJ2-7
CASSFVGASTDTQYF	TGCGCCAGCAGCTTTGTGGGGGCTAGCACAGATACGCAGTATTTT	TRBV5-1	once	-	TRBJ2-3
CASSYSAPSYNEQFF	TGTGCCAGCAGTTACTCAGCACCGTCTTACAATGAGCAGTTCTTC	TRBV6-5	once	-	TRBJ2-1
CASTQVPDRSTDTQYF	TGTGCCAGCACCCAAGTACCGGACAGGAGCACAGATACGCAGTATTTT	TRBV5-4	-	TRBD1	TRBJ2-3
CASSQLADTQYF	TGTGCCAGCAGCCAATTAGCAGATACGCAGTATTTT	TRBV14	-	-	TRBJ2-3
CASRAGSSTDTQYF	TGCGCCAGCAGGGCAGGGTCTAGCACAGATACGCAGTATTTT	TRBV5-1	once	-	TRBJ2-3
CASSDRASGEKLFF	TGTGCCAGCAGCGACAGGGCTTCCGGGGAAAAACTGTTTTTT	TRBV6-2/TRBV6-3	-	TRBD1	TRBJ1-4
CAISDLGGIGGGPAYEQYF	TGTGCCATCAGTGACCTCGGGGGAATAGGCGGGGGGCCGGCCTACGAGCAGTACTTC	TRBV10-3	-	TRBD2	TRBJ2-7
CASSATSGGGADTQYF	TGTGCCAGCAGCGCGACTAGCGGCGGGGGGGCAGATACGCAGTATTTT	TRBV9	-	TRBD2	TRBJ2-3
CASSLRESQYF	TGTGCCAGCAGCTTACGGGAGTCCCAGTACTTC	TRBV7-8	-	-	TRBJ2-5
CASSQDKAVNYGYTF	TGTGCCAGCAGCCAGGACAAGGCGGTAAACTATGGCTACACCTTC	TRBV11-3	-	-	TRBJ1-2
CSASRETEAFF	TGCAGTGCCTCCCGGGAAACTGAAGCTTTCTTT	TRBV20-1	-	-	TRBJ1-1
CASSQQGYEQYF	TGTGCCAGCTCACAACAGGGGTACGAGCAGTACTTC	TRBV18	-	TRBD1	TRBJ2-7
CASKKNWTGWPNTGELFF	TGTGCCAGCAAAAAGAATTGGACAGGGTGGCCGAACACCGGGGAGCTGTTTTTT	TRBV11-3	-	TRBD1	TRBJ2-2
CASSQGDLGTVVGSEQYF	TGTGCCAGCAGCCAAGGAGACTTGGGGACAGTCGTGGGATCCGAGCAGTACTTC	TRBV4-2	-	TRBD1	TRBJ2-7
CASSFKSGAIGTDTQYF	TGCGCCAGCAGCTTTAAGAGCGGGGCTATTGGCACAGATACGCAGTATTTT	TRBV5-1	-	TRBD2	TRBJ2-3
CASSPADTIYF	TGTGCCAGCTCACCGGCGGACACCATATATTTT	TRBV18	-	-	TRBJ1-3
CASSVDVSGGLRETQYF	TGTGCCAGCAGCGTAGACGTCAGCGGGGGGCTAAGGGAGACCCAGTACTTC	TRBV9	-	TRBD2	TRBJ2-5
CASSVAGREQNEQFF	TGTGCCAGCAGCGTAGCTGGTAGGGAGCAGAATGAGCAGTTCTTC	TRBV9	-	-	TRBJ2-1
CASSTDREDEKLFF	TGTGCCAGCAGCACGGACAGGGAGGATGAAAAACTGTTTTTT	TRBV7-9	-	TRBD1	TRBJ1-4
CASSEDIRRSPLHF	TGCGCCAGCAGTGAGGACATTCGCCGTTCACCCCTCCACTTT	TRBV10-2	-	-	TRBJ1-6
CASSPGTGGQKPNTYNEQFF	TGTGCCAGCAGCCCGGGGACAGGGGGACAAAAACCTAATACTTACAATGAGCAGTTCTTC	TRBV7-6	-	TRBD1	TRBJ2-1
CSAIAGIGYTF	TGCAGTGCTATAGCAGGGATAGGCTACACCTTC	TRBV20-1	-	-	TRBJ1-2
CASSMSGGGTDTQYF	TGTGCCAGTAGTATGTCCGGGGGAGGCACAGATACGCAGTATTTT	TRBV19	-	-	TRBJ2-3
CASSADRGVEQFF	TGTGCCAGTAGTGCGGACAGGGGGGTTGAGCAGTTCTTC	TRBV19	-	TRBD1	TRBJ2-1
CASSEAGTGGIYTF	TGTGCCAGCAGCGAGGCCGGGACAGGGGGCATCTACACCTTC	TRBV9	-	TRBD1	TRBJ1-2
CASSIQENTGELFF	TGTGCCAGCTCTATACAGGAGAACACCGGGGAGCTGTTTTTT	TRBV18	-	-	TRBJ2-2
CASRKGQYATEAFF	TGTGCCAGCAGAAAGGGACAGTATGCGACTGAAGCTTTCTTT	TRBV6-5	-	TRBD1	TRBJ1-1
CASSQDISYEQYF	TGTGCCAGCAGTCAGGACATTTCCTACGAGCAGTACTTC	TRBV6-6	-	-	TRBJ2-7
CASSPGTVQETQYF	TGTGCCAGCTCACCAGGAACAGTACAAGAGACCCAGTACTTC	TRBV18	-	-	TRBJ2-5
CASSLGGFNQPQHF	TGTGCCAGCAGCTTGGGGGGATTCAATCAGCCCCAGCATTTT	TRBV7-9	-	-	TRBJ1-5